Below are 21 T cell receptor beta chains sequenced from a single sample in a study of cytomegalovirus exposure and HLA in healthy donors. Primers for the PCR totalled 60 Vbeta and 13 Jbeta. Method: immunoSEQ multiplex PCR; TCRdb's copy keeps in-frame clones and lacks some. The sample holds about 130,000 clones, about 70% seen once. The sample was PBMCs. These receptors all stem from a woman aged 55-70 years in good health and CMV-seropositive.

The chain uses TRBV27 and TRBJ1-1; perhaps TRBD1 as D (6 bases). Per germline, CDR1 MNHEY and CDR2 SMNVEV (reference sequence). The CDR3 is 13 amino acids. The germline V and J ends were trimmed by 0 bases and 6 bases, with 8 bases remaining between them. The CDR3, as DNA: TGTGCCAGCAGTTTATCGGGGGCCCCTGAAGCTTTCTTT. Translating gives CASSLSGAPEAFF.

This clone was seen only a few times. The chain links TRBV2 to TRBJ1-1; 9 positions match TRBD1. V shed 6 bases, J shed 5 bases, and the junction held 4 bases outside the gene matches. Germline lookup yields CDR1 SNHLY and CDR2 FYNNEI. The CDR3 is made up of 13 amino acids. CDR3 nucleotides: TGTGCCAGCAGAGGACAGGGGATAACTGAAGCTTTCTTT. This encodes CASRGQGITEAFF.

The chain has TRBV12-5 and TRBJ2-1; 7 bases fit TRBD1. Trimming took 2 bases from V and 2 from J; bases not matched to a gene: 3. The CDR3 sequence is 15 residues long. CDR1 and CDR2 from the germline V gene are LGHNT and FRNRAP. CDR3 amino acids: CASGLQGTAYNEQFF. The CDR3 region has the DNA TGTGCTAGTGGTTTGCAAGGGACAGCCTACAATGAGCAGTTCTTC.

V is TRBV6-5 and J is TRBJ2-7, with D perhaps matching TRBD1 (6 bases). Germline CDR1 and CDR2: MNHEY and SVGAGI. The CDR3 runs 15 residues. V lost 5 bases and J 2 bases, leaving 16 bases between the germline ends. DNA of the CDR3: TGTGCCAGCAGTCCCCACAGGGTTGGTACCTACGAGCAGTACTTC. This encodes CASSPHRVGTYEQYF.

The chain is built from TRBV6-6 and TRBJ1-5; D is undetermined. The CDR3 consists of 12 residues. The ends were cut back, 2 bases at V and 10 bases at J, with 9 bases in the middle. CDR1 is MNHNY and CDR2 is SVGAGI in the germline V gene (reference sequence). The CDR3 DNA sequence: TGTGCCAGCAGTTACGATCGGGGTCCCCAGCATTTT. As protein: CASSYDRGPQHF.

This clone was counted only a few times. The chain recombines TRBV5-1 with TRBJ2-5; possible D gene TRBD2, 6 bases. The J call is in doubt because the DNA end fits TRBJ2-7 better. Germline V CDR1 and CDR2: SGHRS, YFSETQ. The CDR3 extends over 13 amino acids. The CDR3 here is CASFNSGTYEQYF. The CDR3 DNA reads as TGCGCCAGCTTCAATAGCGGAACCTACGAGCAGTACTTC.

The chain joins TRBV5-4 to TRBJ1-2; D gene unclear. This CDR3 has 14 amino acids. Germline V gene sequence: CDR1 SGHNT, CDR2 YYREEE (reference sequence). Trimming cost V 5 bases and J 0 bases, with 11 bases left between them. The CDR3 DNA reads TGTGCCAGCAGTCCGGACGGGACTAACTATGGCTACACCTTC. Translated, it gives CASSPDGTNYGYTF.

The rearrangement links TRBV29-1 to TRBJ2-7; D is undetermined. The ends were cut back, 5 bases at V and 0 bases at J, with 11 bases in the middle. The CDR3 is made up of 13 amino acids. Germline V gene lookup returns CDR1 SQVTM and CDR2 ANQGSEA. The DNA for the CDR3 is TGCAGCGTTCTAGACCGCGACTCCTACGAGCAGTACTTC. It yields the protein CSVLDRDSYEQYF.

V gene TRBV5-6 combines with J gene TRBJ2-7; 8 nucleotides line up with TRBD1. V lost 4 bases, J lost 1 base, and 7 bases stayed unmatched. CDR3 length: 15 residues. The germline V gene encodes CDR1 SGHDT and CDR2 YYEEEE. The DNA of the CDR3 is TGTGCCAGCAGCGACTCCGGGACAGGTTCCTACGAGCAGTACTTC. Its translation: CASSDSGTGSYEQYF.

The chain has TRBV5-4 and TRBJ2-6; D is perhaps TRBD1 (6 bases). V was clipped by 4 bases and J by 0 bases, with 11 bases between them. Germline V gives CDR1 SGHNT, CDR2 YYREEE (reference sequence). The CDR3 runs to 16 residues. The CDR3 sequence is CASSRDRNSGANVLTF. The CDR3 DNA reads TGTGCCAGCAGCCGTGACAGGAACTCTGGGGCCAACGTCCTGACTTTC.

Note on this clone: The same CDR3 is also encoded by other DNA sequences in this sample. This chain links TRBV13 with TRBJ2-7; TRBD1 might be the D (5 bases). CDR1 is PRHDT, CDR2 FYEKMQ, per germline (reference sequence). V was shortened by 9 bases and J by 2 bases, with 14 bases between the two germline ends. This CDR3 has 13 residues. The CDR3, as DNA: TGTGCCAGTAGCCGACAGAAGGCCTACGAGCAGTACTTC. As protein: CASSRQKAYEQYF.

This clone was observed a handful of times. The chain employs TRBV6-5 and TRBJ1-2; TRBD1 matches 9 bases. With V trimmed by 2 bases and J by 8 bases, 9 bases remained unmatched. The CDR3 runs to 15 residues. CDR1 is MNHEY and CDR2 is SVGAGI in the germline V gene. CDR3 in DNA: TGTGCCAGCAGTTACGAGGACAGGGGTTTATGGGGCTACACCTTC. Translation gives CASSYEDRGLWGYTF.

V usage is TRBV6-1 and J usage is TRBJ2-1, with 7 positions matching TRBD1. The CDR3 is 15 residues long. Germline V gene sequence: CDR1 MNHNS, CDR2 SASEGT. V gave up 5 bases and J gave up 1 base; unmatched junction bases: 5. The CDR3 protein is CASSKQGVSYNEQFF. The CDR3 DNA follows: TGTGCCAGCAGTAAGCAGGGGGTTTCCTACAATGAGCAGTTCTTC.

The chain couples TRBV6-5 to TRBJ1-1, with D perhaps TRBD1 (6 bases). The germline V gene encodes CDR1 MNHEY and CDR2 SVGAGI. V was pared by 2 bases and J by 4 bases, with 14 bases between. The CDR3 extends over 15 amino acids. The CDR3 coding sequence is TGTGCCAGCAGTTACGCTAGGGACATAGGCACTGAAGCTTTCTTT. This translates into CASSYARDIGTEAFF.

The chain recombines TRBV21-1 with TRBJ1-5. TRBV21-1 constitutes a pseudogene. The CDR3 is made up of 16 amino acids. The CDR3 sequence is CASSKFEGRSNQPQHF. CDR3 DNA sequence: TGTGCCAGCAGCAAATTTGAAGGGAGGAGCAATCAGCCCCAGCATTTT.

With regard to this clone: Other DNA sequences in the same sample also yield this CDR3. The CDR3 here is CASSLGQGTYEQYF. The CDR3 bases are TGTGCCAGCAGCTTGGGACAGGGGACCTACGAGCAGTACTTC. The rearrangement links TRBV7-8 to TRBJ2-7, with TRBD1 matching over 10 bases. The CDR3 covers 14 residues. Germline CDR1 and CDR2: SGHVS and FQNEAQ. After removal of 3 bases from V and 2 bases from J, the junction contained 1 base not matched to a gene. Combining the CDR3 with reference TRBV7-8 and TRBJ2-7 gives the whole variable domain GAGVSQSPRYKVAKRGQDVALRCDPISGHVSLFWYQQALGQGPEFLTYFQNEAQLDKSGLPSDRFFAERPEGSVSTLKIQRTQQEDSAVYLCASSLGQGTYEQYFGPGTRLTVT.

The chain couples TRBV11-2 to TRBJ2-3, with no clear D. The CDR3 is 15 amino acids. Trimming took 5 bases from V and 2 from J, leaving 14 bases between them. Germline V gene data show CDR1 as SGHAT and CDR2 as FQNNGV. The CDR3 region is CASSLMGLYTDTQYF. In nucleotides, the CDR3 is TGTGCCAGCAGCCTCATGGGCCTCTACACAGATACGCAGTATTTT.

V gene TRBV7-9 combines with J gene TRBJ1-1; unclear D gene. Trimming removed 4 bases at V and 1 base at J, with 7 bases between. The CDR3 loop spans 13 amino acids. Per the germline V gene, CDR1 is SEHNR and CDR2 is FQNEAQ (reference sequence). CDR3 loop: CASSSTTNTEAFF. In DNA form, the CDR3 reads TGTGCCAGCAGCTCGACAACGAACACTGAAGCTTTCTTT.

The chain couples TRBV6-4 to TRBJ1-1; D possibly corresponds to TRBD1 (6 bases). Per germline, CDR1 MRHNA and CDR2 SNTAGT. This CDR3 is 18 amino acids long. With 0 bases removed from V and 2 bases from J, the gap between germline ends came to 19 bases. The CDR3 region is CASSDSATGTPRNTEAFF. Here the CDR3 DNA reads TGTGCCAGCAGTGACTCGGCCACTGGGACACCGAGAAACACTGAAGCTTTCTTT.

This clone has just a few counts. The rearrangement links TRBV15 to TRBJ1-5; 8 nucleotides line up with TRBD1. The CDR3 totals 19 residues. J was trimmed by 0 bases and V by 4 bases; bases with no gene match: 14. From germline, CDR1 is LNHNV and CDR2 YYDKDF (reference sequence). The CDR3 loop reads CATSMDRVIFLLSNQPQHF. CDR3 DNA sequence: TGTGCCACCAGCATGGACAGGGTGATTTTTCTTCTTAGCAATCAGCCCCAGCATTTT.

This sequence joins TRBV30 and TRBJ2-4; maybe TRBD1 (5 bases). There are 12 residues in the CDR3. V lost 3 bases and J lost 6, with 9 bases in between. The germline V gene encodes CDR1 GTSNPN and CDR2 SVGIG (reference sequence). The CDR3 coding sequence is TGTGCCTGGAGCATTCAGGGAAACATTCAGTACTTC. Protein product: CAWSIQGNIQYF.